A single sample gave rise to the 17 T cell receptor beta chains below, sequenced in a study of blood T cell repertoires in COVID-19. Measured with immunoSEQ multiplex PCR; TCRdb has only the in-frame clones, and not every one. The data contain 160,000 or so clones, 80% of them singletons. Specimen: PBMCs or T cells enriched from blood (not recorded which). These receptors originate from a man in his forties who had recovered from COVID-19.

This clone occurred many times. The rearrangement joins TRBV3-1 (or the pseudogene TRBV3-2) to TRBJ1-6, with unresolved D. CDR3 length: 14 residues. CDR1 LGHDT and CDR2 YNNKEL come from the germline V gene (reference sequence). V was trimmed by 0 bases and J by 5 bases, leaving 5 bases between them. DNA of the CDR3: TGTGCCAGCAGCCAAGATTCCGATAATTCACCCCTCCACTTT. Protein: CASSQDSDNSPLHF.

The CDR3 loop is CASSIEWQGTEAFF. The CDR3 DNA reads as TGTGCCAGTAGTATCGAGTGGCAGGGCACTGAAGCTTTCTTT. This chain links TRBV19 with TRBJ1-1; D is possibly TRBD1 (5 bases). The ends were cut back, 3 bases at V and 4 bases at J, with 12 bases in the middle. CDR1 is LNHDA and CDR2 is SQIVND in the germline V gene (reference sequence). The CDR3 runs to 14 residues.

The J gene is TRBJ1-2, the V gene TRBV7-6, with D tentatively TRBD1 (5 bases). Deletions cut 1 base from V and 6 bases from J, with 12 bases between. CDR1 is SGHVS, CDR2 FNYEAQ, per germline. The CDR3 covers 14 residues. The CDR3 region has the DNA TGTGCCAGCAGCTTAGACCCAGGGATAAATGGCTACACCTTC. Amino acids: CASSLDPGINGYTF.

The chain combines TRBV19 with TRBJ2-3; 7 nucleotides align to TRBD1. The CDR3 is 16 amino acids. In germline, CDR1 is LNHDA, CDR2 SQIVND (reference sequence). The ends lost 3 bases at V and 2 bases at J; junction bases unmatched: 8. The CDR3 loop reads CASSIYRGPNTDTQYF. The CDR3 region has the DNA TGTGCCAGTAGTATTTACAGGGGCCCCAACACAGATACGCAGTATTTT.

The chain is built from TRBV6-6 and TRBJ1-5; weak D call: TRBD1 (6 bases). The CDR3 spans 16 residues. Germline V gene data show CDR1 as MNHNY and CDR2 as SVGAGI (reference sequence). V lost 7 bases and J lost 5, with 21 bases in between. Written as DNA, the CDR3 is TGTGCCAGCACCCTCGGGGGGGGCCCCCCGCATCAGCCCCAGCATTTT. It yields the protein CASTLGGGPPHQPQHF.

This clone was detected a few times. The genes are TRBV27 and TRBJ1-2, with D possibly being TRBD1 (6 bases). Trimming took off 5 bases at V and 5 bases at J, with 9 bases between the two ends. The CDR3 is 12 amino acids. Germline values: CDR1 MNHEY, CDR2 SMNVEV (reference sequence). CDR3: CASSTQGYGYTF. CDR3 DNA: TGTGCCAGCAGTACTCAGGGGTATGGCTACACCTTC.

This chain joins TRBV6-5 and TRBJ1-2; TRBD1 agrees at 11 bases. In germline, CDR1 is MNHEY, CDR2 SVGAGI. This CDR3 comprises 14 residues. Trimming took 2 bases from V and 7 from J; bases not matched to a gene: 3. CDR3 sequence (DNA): TGTGCCAGCAGTTACGGACAGGGGGCTCGTGGCTACACCTTC. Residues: CASSYGQGARGYTF.

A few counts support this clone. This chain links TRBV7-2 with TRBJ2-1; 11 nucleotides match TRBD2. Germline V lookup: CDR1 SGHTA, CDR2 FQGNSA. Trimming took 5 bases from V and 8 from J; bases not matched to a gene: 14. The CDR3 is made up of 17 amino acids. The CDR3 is CASSLSGGASRGYEQFF. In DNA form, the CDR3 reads TGTGCCAGCAGCCTTAGCGGGGGGGCCTCCCGAGGCTATGAGCAGTTCTTC.

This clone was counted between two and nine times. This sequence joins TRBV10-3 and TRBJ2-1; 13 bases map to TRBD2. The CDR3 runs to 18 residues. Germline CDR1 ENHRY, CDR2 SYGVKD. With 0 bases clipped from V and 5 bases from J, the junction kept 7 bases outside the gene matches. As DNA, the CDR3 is TGTGCCATCAGTGAGTCCGGAATTACTAGCGGGGGGGACAATGAGCAGTTCTTC. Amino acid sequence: CAISESGITSGGDNEQFF.

CDR3 in amino acids: CATGGADRLETQYF. The CDR3 DNA follows: TGTGCCACCGGCGGGGCGGATCGCCTGGAGACCCAGTACTTC. V is TRBV7-9 and J is TRBJ2-5, with D possibly matching TRBD2 (6 bases). Trimming took 10 bases from V and 5 from J, leaving 20 bases between them. This CDR3 region has 14 residues. Germline loops: CDR1 SEHNR, CDR2 FQNEAQ (reference sequence).

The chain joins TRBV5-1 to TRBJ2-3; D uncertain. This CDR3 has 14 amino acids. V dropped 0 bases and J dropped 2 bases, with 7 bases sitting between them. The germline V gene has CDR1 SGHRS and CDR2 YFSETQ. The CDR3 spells CASSLVFYTDTQYF. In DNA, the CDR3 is TGCGCCAGCAGCTTGGTGTTTTACACAGATACGCAGTATTTT. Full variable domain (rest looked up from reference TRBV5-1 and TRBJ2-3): KAGVTQTPRYLIKTRGQQVTLSCSPISGHRSVSWYQQTPGQGLQFLFEYFSETQRNKGNFPGRFSGRQFSNSRSEMNVSTLELGDSALYLCASSLVFYTDTQYFGPGTRLTVL.

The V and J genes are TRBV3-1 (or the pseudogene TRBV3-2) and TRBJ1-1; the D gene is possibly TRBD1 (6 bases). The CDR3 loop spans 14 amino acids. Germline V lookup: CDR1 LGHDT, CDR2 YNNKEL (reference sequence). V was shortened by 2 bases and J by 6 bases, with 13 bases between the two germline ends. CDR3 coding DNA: TGTGCCAGCAGCCAATTAGGGGGTCGCTCTGAAGCTTTCTTT. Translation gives CASSQLGGRSEAFF.

The CDR3 DNA follows: TGTGCCAGCAGGCCCGGGACAAATAATGAAAAACTGTTTTTT. Translating gives CASRPGTNNEKLFF. V and J are TRBV7-8 and TRBJ1-4, with D maybe TRBD1 (6 bases). Germline-derived CDR1 and CDR2 are SGHVS and FQNEAQ. The CDR3 loop spans 14 amino acids. Trimming pared 6 bases from V and 4 bases from J, leaving 12 bases between.

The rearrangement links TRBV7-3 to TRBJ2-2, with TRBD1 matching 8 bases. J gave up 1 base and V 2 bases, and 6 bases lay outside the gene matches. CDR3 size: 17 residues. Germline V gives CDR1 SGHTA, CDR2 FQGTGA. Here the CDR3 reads CASSLQGAGLNTGELFF. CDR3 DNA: TGTGCCAGCAGCTTACAGGGGGCGGGCCTGAACACCGGGGAGCTGTTTTTT.

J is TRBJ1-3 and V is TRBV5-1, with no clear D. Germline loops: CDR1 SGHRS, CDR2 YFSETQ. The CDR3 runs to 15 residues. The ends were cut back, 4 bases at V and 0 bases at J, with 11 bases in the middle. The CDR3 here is CASSDGLISGNTIYF. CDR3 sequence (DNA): TGCGCCAGCAGCGACGGACTAATCTCTGGAAACACCATATATTTT.

CDR3 DNA sequence: TGCAGCGTTGACCGGGACAGGGAAAATGGCTACACCTTC. Encoded protein: CSVDRDRENGYTF. The rearrangement uses TRBV29-1 and TRBJ1-2, with 9 bases identical to TRBD1. This CDR3 is 13 amino acids long. V lost 3 bases, J lost 6 bases, and 5 bases stayed unmatched. Germline assignment: CDR1 SQVTM and CDR2 ANQGSEA.

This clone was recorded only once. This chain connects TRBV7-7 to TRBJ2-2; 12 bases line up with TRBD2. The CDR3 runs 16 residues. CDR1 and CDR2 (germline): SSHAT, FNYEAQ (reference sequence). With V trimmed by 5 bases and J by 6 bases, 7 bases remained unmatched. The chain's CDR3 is CASSTTSGGYAGELFF. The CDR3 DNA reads TGTGCCAGCAGCACGACTAGCGGGGGTTACGCCGGGGAGCTGTTTTTT.